This TCR beta chain was profiled in a study of metastatic and nonmetastatic thyroid tumors. Study at large: Malignant thyroid and benign thyroid patients provided blood and tumor or nodule tissue whose repertoires were compared. Findings of the study overall: In blood and tumor, TCR beta diversity was reportedly significantly higher in malignant thyroid tumors than in benign nodules.

As regards this clone: Antigen: not known.

Per the original data handling: CDR3 differences across clinicopathological groups were used to build a distant-metastasis classifier for papillary thyroid cancer. TCRdb re-analyzed the PCR reads through MiXCR. TCRdb's processing, not the authors' own work, is the source of the V and J calls. The sample has 3,000 to 4,500 clones, about a third seen once; the top ten hold roughly 19%. Trimming pared 4 bases from V and 12 bases from J, leaving 15 bases between. Germline V gene sequence: CDR1 SEHNR, CDR2 FQNEAQ (reference sequence). The CDR3 has 12 amino acids. Each patient went into thyroid surgery without having received any treatment.

The V and J genes are TRBV7-9 and TRBJ1-1; D possibly corresponds to TRBD1 (5 bases). Sequenced material: adjacent normal tissue. The receptor was isolated from a female donor with papillary thyroid cancer or a benign thyroid nodule (not recorded which). Some clones in this sample may be carry-over from other donors' samples. In DNA form, the CDR3 reads TGTGCCAGCAGCTCCTCCAAGGGGATAACTTTCTTT. As protein: CASSSSKGITFF.